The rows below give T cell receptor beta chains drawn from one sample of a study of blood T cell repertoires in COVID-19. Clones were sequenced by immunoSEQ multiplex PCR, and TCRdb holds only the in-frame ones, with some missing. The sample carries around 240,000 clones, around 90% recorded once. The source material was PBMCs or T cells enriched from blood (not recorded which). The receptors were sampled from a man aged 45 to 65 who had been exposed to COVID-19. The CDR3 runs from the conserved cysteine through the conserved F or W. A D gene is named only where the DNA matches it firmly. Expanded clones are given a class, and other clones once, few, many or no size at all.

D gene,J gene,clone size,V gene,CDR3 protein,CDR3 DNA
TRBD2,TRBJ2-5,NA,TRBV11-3,CASSPRGGRGRGETQYF,TGTGCCAGCAGCCCACGCGGGGGGCGAGGTCGCGGAGAGACCCAGTACTTC
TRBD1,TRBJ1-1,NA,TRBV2,CASPPGQENTEAFF,TGTGCCAGCCCCCCGGGACAGGAGAACACTGAAGCTTTCTTT
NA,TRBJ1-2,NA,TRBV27,CASSLSGAGYGYTF,TGTGCCAGCAGTTTATCGGGAGCTGGGTATGGCTACACCTTC
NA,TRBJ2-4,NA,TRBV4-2,CASSQDFQIIQYF,TGTGCCAGCAGCCAAGATTTCCAGATCATTCAGTACTTC
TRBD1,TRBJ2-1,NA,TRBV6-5,CASSYGPDRAYNEQFF,TGTGCCAGCAGTTACGGCCCCGACAGGGCCTACAATGAGCAGTTCTTC
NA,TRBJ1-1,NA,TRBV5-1,CASSLIRPGTEAFF,TGCGCCAGCAGCTTGATTCGGCCGGGAACTGAAGCTTTCTTT
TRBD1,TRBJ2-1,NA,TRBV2,CASSGPTGGDNEQFF,TGTGCCAGCAGTGGCCCGACAGGGGGGGACAATGAGCAGTTCTTC
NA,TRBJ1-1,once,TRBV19,CASNNDPREVNTEAFF,TGTGCCAGTAACAACGACCCCAGGGAAGTGAACACTGAAGCTTTCTTT
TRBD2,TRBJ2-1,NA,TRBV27,CASSLETGPRGGGEQFF,TGTGCCAGCAGTTTAGAGACGGGACCGCGTGGGGGGGGTGAGCAGTTCTTC
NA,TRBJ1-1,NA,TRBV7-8,CASSAQTGNTEAFF,TGTGCCAGCAGCGCGCAGACAGGCAACACTGAAGCTTTCTTT
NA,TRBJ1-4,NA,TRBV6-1,CASSEQGPATNEKLFF,TGTGCCAGCAGTGAACAGGGCCCTGCAACTAATGAAAAACTGTTTTTT
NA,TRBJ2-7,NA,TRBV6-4,CASSDSSFILAGLTYEQYF,TGTGCCAGCAGTGACTCTTCGTTTATCTTGGCAGGGCTCACTTACGAGCAGTACTTC
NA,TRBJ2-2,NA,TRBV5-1,CASSLAAVLNTGELFF,TGCGCCAGCAGCTTGGCGGCGGTATTAAACACCGGGGAGCTGTTTTTT
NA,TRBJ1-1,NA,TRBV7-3,CASSPLERMNTEAFF,TGTGCCAGCAGCCCCTTGGAGAGGATGAACACTGAAGCTTTCTTT
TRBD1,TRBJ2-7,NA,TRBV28,CASSAGLRGQAYEQYF,TGTGCCAGCAGTGCGGGGCTCAGGGGGCAGGCCTACGAGCAGTACTTC
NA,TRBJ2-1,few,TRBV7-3,CASSLMRMSSYNEQFF,TGTGCCAGCAGCTTAATGCGGATGAGCTCCTACAATGAGCAGTTCTTC
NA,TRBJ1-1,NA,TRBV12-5,CASGPDWGTEAFF,TGTGCTAGTGGACCGGACTGGGGCACTGAAGCTTTCTTT
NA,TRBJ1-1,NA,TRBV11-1,CASSLMVRGTEAFF,TGTGCCAGCAGCTTAATGGTACGGGGCACTGAAGCTTTCTTT
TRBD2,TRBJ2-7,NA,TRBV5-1,CASSPGTSGYEQYF,TGCGCCAGCAGCCCGGGGACTAGCGGCTACGAGCAGTACTTC
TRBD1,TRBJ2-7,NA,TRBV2,CATKDRGREQYF,TGTGCCACCAAGGACAGGGGGCGCGAGCAGTACTTC
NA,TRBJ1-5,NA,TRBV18,CASSALDSNQPQHF,TGTGCCAGCTCGGCCCTCGACAGTAATCAGCCCCAGCATTTT
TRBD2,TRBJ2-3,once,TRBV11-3,CASSFGLADTDTQYF,TGTGCCAGCAGCTTCGGACTAGCGGACACAGATACGCAGTATTTT
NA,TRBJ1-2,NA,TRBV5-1,CASSSDSGGYTF,TGCGCCAGCAGCTCGGACAGCGGTGGCTACACCTTC
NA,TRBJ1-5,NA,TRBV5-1,CASSLVQGGQPQHF,TGCGCCAGCAGCTTGGTACAGGGCGGGCAGCCCCAGCATTTT
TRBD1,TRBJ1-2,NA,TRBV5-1,CASRAGGQGNYGYTF,TGCGCCAGCAGGGCCGGGGGACAGGGAAACTATGGCTACACCTTC
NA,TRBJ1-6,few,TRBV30,CAWSTPPGHGYNSPLHF,TGTGCCTGGAGCACACCCCCGGGACACGGATATAATTCACCCCTCCACTTT
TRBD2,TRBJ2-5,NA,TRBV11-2,CASSPWGGQETQYF,TGTGCCAGCAGCCCTTGGGGGGGGCAAGAGACCCAGTACTTC
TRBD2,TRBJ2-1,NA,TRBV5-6,CASSLELAGNEQFF,TGTGCCAGCAGCTTGGAGCTAGCGGGAAATGAGCAGTTCTTC
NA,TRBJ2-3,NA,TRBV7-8,CASSLGPSTDTQYF,TGTGCCAGCAGCTTAGGTCCTAGCACAGATACGCAGTATTTT
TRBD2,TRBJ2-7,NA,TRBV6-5,CASSYGGGRLYEQYF,TGTGCCAGCAGTTACGGGGGGGGAAGACTCTACGAGCAGTACTTC
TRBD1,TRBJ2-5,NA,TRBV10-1,CASSEGDRGRSGTQYF,TGCGCCAGCAGTGAGGGTGACAGGGGGCGATCGGGGACCCAGTACTTC
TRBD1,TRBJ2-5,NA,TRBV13,CASSLRWTGKETQYF,TGTGCCAGCAGCTTACGGTGGACAGGGAAAGAGACCCAGTACTTC
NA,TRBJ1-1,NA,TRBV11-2,CASSFNMGGTEAFF,TGTGCCAGCAGCTTCAACATGGGGGGCACTGAAGCTTTCTTT